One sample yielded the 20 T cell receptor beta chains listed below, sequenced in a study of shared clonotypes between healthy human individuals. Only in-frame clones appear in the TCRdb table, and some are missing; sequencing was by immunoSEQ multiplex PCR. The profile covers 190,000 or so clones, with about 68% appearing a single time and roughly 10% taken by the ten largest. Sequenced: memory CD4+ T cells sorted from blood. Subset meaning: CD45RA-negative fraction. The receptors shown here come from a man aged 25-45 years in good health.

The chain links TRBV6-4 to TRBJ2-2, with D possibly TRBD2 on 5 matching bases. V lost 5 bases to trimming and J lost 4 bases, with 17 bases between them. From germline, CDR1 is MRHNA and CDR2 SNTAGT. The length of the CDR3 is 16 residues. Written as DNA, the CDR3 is TGTGCCAGCAGTCCCTCTCCGGGCGGGCCCACCGGGGAGCTGTTTTTT. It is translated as CASSPSPGGPTGELFF.

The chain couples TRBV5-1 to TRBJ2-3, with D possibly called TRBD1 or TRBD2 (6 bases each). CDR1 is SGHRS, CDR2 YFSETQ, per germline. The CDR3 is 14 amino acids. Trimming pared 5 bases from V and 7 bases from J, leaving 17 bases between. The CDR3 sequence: CASRDLTGGNTQYF. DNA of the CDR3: TGCGCCAGCAGAGACCTGACAGGAGGGAATACGCAGTATTTT.

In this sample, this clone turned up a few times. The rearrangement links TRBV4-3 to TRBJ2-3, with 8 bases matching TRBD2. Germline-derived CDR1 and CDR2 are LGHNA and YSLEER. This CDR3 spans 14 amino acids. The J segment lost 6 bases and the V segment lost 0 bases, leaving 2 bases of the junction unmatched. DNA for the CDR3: TGCGCCAGCAGCCAAGACGGGGGGGCGGATACGCAGTATTTT. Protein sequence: CASSQDGGADTQYF.

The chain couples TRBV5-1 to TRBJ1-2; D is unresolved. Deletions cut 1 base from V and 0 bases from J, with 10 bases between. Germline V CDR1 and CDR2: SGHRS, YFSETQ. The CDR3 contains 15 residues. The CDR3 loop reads CASSLYSWSNYGYTF. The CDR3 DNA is TGCGCCAGCAGCTTGTATAGCTGGTCTAACTATGGCTACACCTTC.

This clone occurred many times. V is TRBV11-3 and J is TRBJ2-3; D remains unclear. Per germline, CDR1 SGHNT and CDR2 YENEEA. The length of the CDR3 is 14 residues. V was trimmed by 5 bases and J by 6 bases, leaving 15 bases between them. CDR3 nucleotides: TGTGCCAGCAGCCGCCGGTCCGACGTGGATACGCAGTATTTT. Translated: CASSRRSDVDTQYF.

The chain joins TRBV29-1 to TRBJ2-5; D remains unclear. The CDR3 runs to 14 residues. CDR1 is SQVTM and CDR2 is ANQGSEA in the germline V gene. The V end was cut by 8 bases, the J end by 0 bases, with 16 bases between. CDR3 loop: CSIPDRNYQETQYF. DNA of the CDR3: TGCAGCATACCGGACCGAAATTACCAAGAGACCCAGTACTTC.

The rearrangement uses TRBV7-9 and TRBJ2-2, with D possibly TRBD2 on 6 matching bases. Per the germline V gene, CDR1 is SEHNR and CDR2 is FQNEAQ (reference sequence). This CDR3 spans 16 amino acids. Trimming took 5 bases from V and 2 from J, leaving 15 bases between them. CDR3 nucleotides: TGTGCCAGCAGCCGCCCGGGAGCCTCTAACACCGGGGAGCTGTTTTTT. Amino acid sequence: CASSRPGASNTGELFF. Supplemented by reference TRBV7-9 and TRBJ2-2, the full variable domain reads DTGVSQNPRHKITKRGQNVTFRCDPISEHNRLYWYRQTLGQGPEFLTYFQNEAQLEKSRLLSDRFSAERPKGSFSTLEIQRTEQGDSAMYLCASSRPGASNTGELFFGEGSRLTVL.

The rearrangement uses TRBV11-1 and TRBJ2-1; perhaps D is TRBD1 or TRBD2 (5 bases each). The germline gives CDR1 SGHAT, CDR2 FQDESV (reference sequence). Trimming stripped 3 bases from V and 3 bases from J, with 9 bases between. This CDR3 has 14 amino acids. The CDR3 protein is CASSFSGSYNEQFF. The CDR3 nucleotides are TGTGCCAGCAGCTTCTCAGGGAGCTACAATGAGCAGTTCTTC. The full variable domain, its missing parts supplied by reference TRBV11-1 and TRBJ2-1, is EAEVAQSPRYKITEKSQAVAFWCDPISGHATLYWYRQILGQGPELLVQFQDESVVDDSQLPKDRFSAERLKGVDSTLKIQPAELGDSAMYLCASSFSGSYNEQFFGPGTRLTVL.

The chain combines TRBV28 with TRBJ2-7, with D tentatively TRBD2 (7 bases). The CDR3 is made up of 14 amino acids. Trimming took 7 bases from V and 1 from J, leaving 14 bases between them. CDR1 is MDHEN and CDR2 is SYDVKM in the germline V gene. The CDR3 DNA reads TGTGCCAGCACCCCCGCGGGGGCGTCCTACGAGCAGTACTTC. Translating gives CASTPAGASYEQYF.

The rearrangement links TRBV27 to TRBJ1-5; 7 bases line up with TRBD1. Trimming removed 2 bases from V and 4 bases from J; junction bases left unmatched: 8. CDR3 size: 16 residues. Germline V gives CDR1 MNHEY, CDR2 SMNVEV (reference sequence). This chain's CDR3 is CASSLLGRGTNQPQHF. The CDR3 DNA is TGTGCCAGCAGTTTACTAGGCAGGGGGACGAATCAGCCCCAGCATTTT.

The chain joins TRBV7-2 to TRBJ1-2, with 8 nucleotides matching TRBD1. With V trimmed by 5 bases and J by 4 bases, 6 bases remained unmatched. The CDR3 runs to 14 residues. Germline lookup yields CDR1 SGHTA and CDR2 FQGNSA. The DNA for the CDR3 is TGTGCCAGCAGCCCTGGACAGGGCCCCTATGGCTACACCTTC. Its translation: CASSPGQGPYGYTF.

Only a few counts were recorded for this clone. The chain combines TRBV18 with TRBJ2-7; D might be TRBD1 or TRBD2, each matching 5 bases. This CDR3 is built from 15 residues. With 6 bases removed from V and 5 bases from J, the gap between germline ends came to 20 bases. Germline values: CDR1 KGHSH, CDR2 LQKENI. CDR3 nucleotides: TGTGCCAGCTCCCCTCCGGGGCCCACGAAAAACGAGCAGTACTTC. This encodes CASSPPGPTKNEQYF.

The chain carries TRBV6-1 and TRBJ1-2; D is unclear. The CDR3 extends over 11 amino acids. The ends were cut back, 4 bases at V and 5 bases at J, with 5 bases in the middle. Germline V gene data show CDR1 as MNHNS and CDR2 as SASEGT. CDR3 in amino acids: CASSAVYGYTF. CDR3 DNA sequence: TGTGCCAGCAGTGCGGTATATGGCTACACCTTC.

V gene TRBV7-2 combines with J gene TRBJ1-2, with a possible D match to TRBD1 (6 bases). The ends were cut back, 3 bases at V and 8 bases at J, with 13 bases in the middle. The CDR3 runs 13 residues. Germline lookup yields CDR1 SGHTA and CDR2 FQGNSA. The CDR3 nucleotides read TGTGCCAGCAGCTTGACAGGAGAGAGGGGCTACACCTTC. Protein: CASSLTGERGYTF. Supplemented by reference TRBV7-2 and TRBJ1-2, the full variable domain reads GAGVSQSPSNKVTEKGKDVELRCDPISGHTALYWYRQSLGQGLEFLIYFQGNSAPDKSGLPSDRFSAERTGGSVSTLTIQRTQQEDSAVYLCASSLTGERGYTFGSGTRLTVV.

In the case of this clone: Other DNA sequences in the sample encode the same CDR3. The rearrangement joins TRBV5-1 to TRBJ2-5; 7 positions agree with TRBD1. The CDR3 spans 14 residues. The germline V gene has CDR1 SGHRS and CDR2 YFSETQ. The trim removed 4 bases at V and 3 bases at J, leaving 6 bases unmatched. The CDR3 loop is CASSRLGTEETQYF. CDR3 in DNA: TGCGCCAGCAGCCGGCTTGGGACAGAAGAGACCCAGTACTTC.

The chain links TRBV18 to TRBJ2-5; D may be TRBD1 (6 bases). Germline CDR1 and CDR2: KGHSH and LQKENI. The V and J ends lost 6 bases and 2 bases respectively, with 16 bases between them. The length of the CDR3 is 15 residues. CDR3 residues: CASSSRRGGQETQYF. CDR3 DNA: TGTGCCAGCTCCTCGCGGCGAGGGGGACAAGAGACCCAGTACTTC. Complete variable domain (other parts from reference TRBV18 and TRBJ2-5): NAGVMQNPRHLVRRRGQEARLRCSPMKGHSHVYWYRQLPEEGLKFMVYLQKENIIDESGMPKERFSAEFPKEGPSILRIQQVVRGDSAAYFCASSSRRGGQETQYFGPGTRLLVL.

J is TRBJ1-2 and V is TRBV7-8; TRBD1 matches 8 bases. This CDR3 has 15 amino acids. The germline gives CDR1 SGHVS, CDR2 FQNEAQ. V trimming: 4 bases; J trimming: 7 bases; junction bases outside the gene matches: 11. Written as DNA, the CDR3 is TGTGCCAGCAGCTCCCTACAGGGGGAAGTTTCTGGCTACACCTTC. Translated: CASSSLQGEVSGYTF.

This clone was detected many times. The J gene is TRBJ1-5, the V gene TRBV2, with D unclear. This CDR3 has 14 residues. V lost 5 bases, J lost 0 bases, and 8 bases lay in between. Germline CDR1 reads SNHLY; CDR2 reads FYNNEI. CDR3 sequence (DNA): TGTGCCAGCAGTTACGGGTATAGCAATCAGCCCCAGCATTTT. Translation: CASSYGYSNQPQHF.

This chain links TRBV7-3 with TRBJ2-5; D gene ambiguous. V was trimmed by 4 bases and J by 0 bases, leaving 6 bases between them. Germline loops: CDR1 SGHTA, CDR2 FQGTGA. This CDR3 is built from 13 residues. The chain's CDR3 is CASSSAYQETQYF. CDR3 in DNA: TGTGCCAGCAGCTCAGCGTACCAAGAGACCCAGTACTTC. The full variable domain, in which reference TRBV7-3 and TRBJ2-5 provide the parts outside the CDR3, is GAGVSQTPSNKVTEKGKYVELRCDPISGHTALYWYRQSLGQGPEFLIYFQGTGAADDSGLPNDRFFAVRPEGSVSTLKIQRTERGDSAVYLCASSSAYQETQYFGPGTRLLVL.

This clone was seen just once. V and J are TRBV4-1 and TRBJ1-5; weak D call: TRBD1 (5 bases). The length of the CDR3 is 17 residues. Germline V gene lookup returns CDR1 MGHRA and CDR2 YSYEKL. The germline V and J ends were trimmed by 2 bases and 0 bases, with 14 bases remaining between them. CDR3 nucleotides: TGCGCCAGCAGCCAACCTCCTGGGGGGGTTAGCAATCAGCCCCAGCATTTT. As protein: CASSQPPGGVSNQPQHF.